These T cell receptor beta chains were read from a single sample in a study of blood T cells in healthy people across ages. TCRdb re-derived calls from the 5' RACE reads in MiXCR, one entry per CDR3 protein. The table includes about 1,500,000 distinct CDR3 sequences, 28% detected once. Sequencing was done on a sample of blood. Receptors were obtained from a woman aged 25 to 39 in good health. The CDR3 runs from the conserved cysteine through the conserved F or W. The order of the fields is D gene, V gene, clone size, J gene, CDR3 protein, CDR3 DNA. The D gene is left open where the match is weak. Expanded clones get a size class; other rows say once, few or many, or leave the size out.

D gene: NA; V gene: TRBV29-1; clone size: many; J gene: TRBJ1-5; CDR3 protein: CSVRVANQPQHF; CDR3 DNA: TGCAGCGTGAGGGTGGCCAATCAGCCCCAGCATTTT
D gene: TRBD1; V gene: TRBV7-3; clone size: once; J gene: TRBJ2-1; CDR3 protein: CASSLQGVGEQFF; CDR3 DNA: TGTGCCAGCAGCTTGCAGGGGGTGGGTGAGCAGTTCTTC
D gene: TRBD1; V gene: TRBV12-3/TRBV12-4; clone size: NA; J gene: TRBJ2-2; CDR3 protein: CVSSGTGGTGELFF; CDR3 DNA: TGTGTCAGCAGTGGGACAGGGGGCACCGGGGAGCTGTTTTTT
D gene: TRBD2; V gene: TRBV5-1; clone size: NA; J gene: TRBJ2-7; CDR3 protein: CASSLEAGGREQYF; CDR3 DNA: TGCGCCAGCAGCTTGGAAGCGGGGGGAAGAGAGCAGTACTTC
D gene: TRBD1; V gene: TRBV6-2/TRBV6-3; clone size: NA; J gene: TRBJ2-6; CDR3 protein: CASSALWDRGTSGANVLTF; CDR3 DNA: TGTGCCAGCAGCGCCCTTTGGGACAGGGGCACCTCTGGGGCCAACGTCCTGACTTTC
D gene: NA; V gene: TRBV7-2; clone size: few; J gene: TRBJ2-3; CDR3 protein: CAGADSTDTQYF; CDR3 DNA: TGTGCGGGAGCGGACAGCACAGATACGCAGTATTTT
D gene: NA; V gene: TRBV5-1; clone size: NA; J gene: TRBJ1-1; CDR3 protein: CASSFSGGENTEAFF; CDR3 DNA: TGCGCCAGCAGCTTTTCCGGCGGAGAGAACACTGAAGCTTTCTTT
D gene: NA; V gene: TRBV20-1; clone size: NA; J gene: TRBJ1-4; CDR3 protein: CSAAGKNEKLFF; CDR3 DNA: TGCAGTGCGGCGGGGAAGAATGAAAAACTGTTTTTT
D gene: NA; V gene: TRBV7-9; clone size: few; J gene: TRBJ2-5; CDR3 protein: CASSRSRLGQETQYF; CDR3 DNA: TGTGCCAGCAGCAGGTCCAGATTGGGCCAAGAGACCCAGTACTTC
D gene: TRBD2; V gene: TRBV20-1; clone size: NA; J gene: TRBJ2-1; CDR3 protein: CSARDPGGRISSYNEQFF; CDR3 DNA: TGCAGTGCTAGAGATCCAGGCGGGAGAATTTCCTCCTACAATGAGCAGTTCTTC
D gene: TRBD2; V gene: TRBV12-3/TRBV12-4; clone size: NA; J gene: TRBJ2-5; CDR3 protein: CASSLAGGQFGTQYF; CDR3 DNA: TGTGCCAGCAGCCTAGCGGGGGGGCAGTTCGGGACCCAGTACTTC
D gene: TRBD2; V gene: TRBV7-2; clone size: NA; J gene: TRBJ2-1; CDR3 protein: CASSFPLAGALNEQFF; CDR3 DNA: TGTGCCAGCAGCTTCCCACTAGCGGGGGCCCTCAATGAGCAGTTCTTC
D gene: NA; V gene: TRBV5-1; clone size: many; J gene: TRBJ2-5; CDR3 protein: CASSLSVETQYF; CDR3 DNA: TGCGCCAGCAGCTTATCGGTGGAGACCCAGTACTTC
D gene: NA; V gene: TRBV9; clone size: NA; J gene: TRBJ1-2; CDR3 protein: CASSSPAVGYTF; CDR3 DNA: TGTGCCAGCAGCTCCCCGGCCGTGGGCTACACCTTC
D gene: NA; V gene: TRBV6-5; clone size: NA; J gene: TRBJ1-1; CDR3 protein: CASSPGGSLNTEAFF; CDR3 DNA: TGTGCCAGCAGCCCCGGAGGTTCCTTGAACACTGAAGCTTTCTTT
D gene: NA; V gene: TRBV2; clone size: many; J gene: TRBJ2-7; CDR3 protein: CASLDGAYEQYF; CDR3 DNA: TGTGCCAGCCTGGACGGTGCCTACGAGCAGTACTTC
D gene: TRBD2; V gene: TRBV7-2; clone size: few; J gene: TRBJ2-6; CDR3 protein: CASSRTSGGLSGANVLTF; CDR3 DNA: TGTGCCAGCAGCCGGACTAGCGGGGGCCTCTCTGGGGCCAACGTCCTGACTTTC
D gene: TRBD1; V gene: TRBV18; clone size: NA; J gene: TRBJ2-2; CDR3 protein: CASSKDRRDTGELFF; CDR3 DNA: TGTGCCAGCTCAAAGGACAGGCGGGACACCGGGGAGCTGTTTTTT
D gene: NA; V gene: TRBV20-1; clone size: few; J gene: TRBJ2-1; CDR3 protein: CSAVRRISYNEQFF; CDR3 DNA: TGCAGTGCAGTGCGTCGGATTTCCTACAATGAGCAGTTCTTC
D gene: TRBD1; V gene: TRBV6-1; clone size: few; J gene: TRBJ1-1; CDR3 protein: CAYGTGEAFF; CDR3 DNA: TGTGCCTACGGGACAGGTGAAGCTTTCTTT
D gene: TRBD2; V gene: TRBV10-3; clone size: NA; J gene: TRBJ2-1; CDR3 protein: CAISRSGGEVDEQFF; CDR3 DNA: TGTGCCATCAGCCGTTCTGGGGGGGAGGTGGATGAGCAGTTCTTC
D gene: NA; V gene: TRBV12-3/TRBV12-4; clone size: NA; J gene: TRBJ2-2; CDR3 protein: CASSRVSGELFF; CDR3 DNA: TGTGCCAGCAGTCGGGTGTCCGGGGAGCTGTTTTTT
D gene: TRBD2; V gene: TRBV11-2; clone size: NA; J gene: TRBJ2-3; CDR3 protein: CASSLLAGPFTDTQYF; CDR3 DNA: TGTGCCAGCAGCTTATTAGCGGGGCCTTTCACAGATACGCAGTATTTT
D gene: TRBD2; V gene: TRBV2; clone size: NA; J gene: TRBJ2-2; CDR3 protein: CASSREGTGELFF; CDR3 DNA: TGTGCCAGCAGCAGGGAGGGGACCGGGGAGCTGTTTTTT
D gene: NA; V gene: TRBV29-1; clone size: NA; J gene: TRBJ2-1; CDR3 protein: CSVGGRSYEQFF; CDR3 DNA: TGCAGCGTTGGTGGCCGATCCTACGAGCAGTTCTTC
D gene: NA; V gene: TRBV18; clone size: few; J gene: TRBJ1-1; CDR3 protein: CASSPQRGSEAFF; CDR3 DNA: TGTGCCAGCTCACCACAGAGGGGATCTGAAGCTTTCTTT
D gene: NA; V gene: TRBV5-1; clone size: NA; J gene: TRBJ1-2; CDR3 protein: CASSLGRTSANYGYTF; CDR3 DNA: TGCGCCAGCAGCCTAGGTAGGACTTCGGCTAACTATGGCTACACCTTC
D gene: TRBD1; V gene: TRBV27; clone size: many; J gene: TRBJ1-6; CDR3 protein: CASSLEGASYNSPLHF; CDR3 DNA: TGTGCCAGCAGTTTAGAGGGGGCCTCCTATAATTCACCCCTCCACTTT
D gene: NA; V gene: TRBV7-6; clone size: NA; J gene: TRBJ1-3; CDR3 protein: CASSLAYSGNTIYF; CDR3 DNA: TGTGCCAGCAGCTTAGCGTACTCTGGAAACACCATATATTTT
D gene: TRBD1; V gene: TRBV4-1; clone size: few; J gene: TRBJ1-2; CDR3 protein: CASSQEGRQGELGGYTF; CDR3 DNA: TGCGCCAGCAGCCAAGAAGGGCGACAGGGAGAATTAGGTGGCTACACCTTC
D gene: NA; V gene: TRBV20-1; clone size: few; J gene: TRBJ2-4; CDR3 protein: CSANRDPAKNIQYF; CDR3 DNA: TGCAGTGCCAACCGGGACCCAGCCAAAAACATTCAGTACTTC
D gene: NA; V gene: TRBV27; clone size: many; J gene: TRBJ2-7; CDR3 protein: CASSLLPGHSYEQYF; CDR3 DNA: TGTGCCAGCAGTCTATTACCGGGGCACTCCTACGAGCAGTACTTC
D gene: NA; V gene: TRBV12-3/TRBV12-4; clone size: NA; J gene: TRBJ1-5; CDR3 protein: CASSLQVDQPQHF; CDR3 DNA: TGTGCCAGCAGTTTACAGGTCGATCAGCCCCAGCATTTT